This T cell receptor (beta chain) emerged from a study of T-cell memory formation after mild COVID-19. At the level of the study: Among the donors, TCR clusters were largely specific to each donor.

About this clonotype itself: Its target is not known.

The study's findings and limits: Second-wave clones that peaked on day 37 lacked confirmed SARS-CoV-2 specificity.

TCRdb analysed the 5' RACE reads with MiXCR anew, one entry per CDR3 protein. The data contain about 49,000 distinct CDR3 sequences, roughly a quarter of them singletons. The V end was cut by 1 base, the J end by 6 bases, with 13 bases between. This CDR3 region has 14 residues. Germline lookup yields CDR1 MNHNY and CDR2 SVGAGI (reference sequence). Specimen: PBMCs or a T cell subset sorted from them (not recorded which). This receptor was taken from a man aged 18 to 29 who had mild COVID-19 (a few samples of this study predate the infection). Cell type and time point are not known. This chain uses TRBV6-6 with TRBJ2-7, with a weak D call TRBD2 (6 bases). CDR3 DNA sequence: TGTGCCAGCAGTTACTGGGGGGACCCCCCCGAGCAGTACTTC. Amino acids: CASSYWGDPPEQYF.